A single sample is the source of the 19 T cell receptor beta chains below, sequenced in a study of CD8+ T cells in alopecia areata. Extraction and reverse transcription of RNA yielded cDNA as the sequencing template. The table came from immunoSEQ multiplex PCR; TCRdb's copy has only in-frame clones and leaves some out. The sample yields hundreds of thousands of clones, 60% seen once. Treatment denoted: oral pan-JAK inhibitor, 5-10 mg twice daily. The starting material was CD4+ T cells sorted from blood, obtained around week 53, from a patient treated with tofacitinib. Every receptor here comes from a human donor with alopecia areata.

This clone has a single count. V gene TRBV30 combines with J gene TRBJ2-4; 7 bases match TRBD1. Germline assignment: CDR1 GTSNPN and CDR2 SVGIG (reference sequence). Trimming took 1 base from V and 3 from J; bases not matched to a gene: 9. This CDR3 comprises 16 residues. CDR3 region: CAWSEGARFNKNIQYF. CDR3 DNA sequence: TGTGCCTGGAGTGAGGGGGCTAGATTTAACAAAAACATTCAGTACTTC.

For this clone: The identical CDR3 is also encoded by other nucleotide sequences in the sample. The chain is built from TRBV25-1 and TRBJ1-2; D is uncertain. There are 14 residues in the CDR3. The V end lost 3 bases, the J end lost 0 bases, and 8 bases lay between the germline ends. CDR1 MGHDK and CDR2 SYGVNS come from the germline V gene. CDR3 nucleotide sequence: TGTGCCAGCAGTGAGGCTGGAGCTAACTATGGCTACACCTTC. Translated, it gives CASSEAGANYGYTF.

This clone occurred a few times. The J gene is TRBJ1-5, the V gene TRBV10-3; D is undetermined. V shed 5 bases and J shed 5 bases, with 10 bases lying between them. The CDR3 is 13 residues long. Germline V gene data show CDR1 as ENHRY and CDR2 as SYGVKD. The CDR3 DNA follows: TGTGCCATCAGTAACAAGGGAGATCAGCCCCAGCATTTT. Residues: CAISNKGDQPQHF.

The V call is TRBV29-1, the J call TRBJ1-1; D is unresolved. Looked up from germline, CDR1 is SQVTM and CDR2 is ANQGSEA. The CDR3 has 12 residues. V was clipped by 3 bases and J by 5 bases, with 10 bases between them. The CDR3 sequence: CSVDVSGTEAFF. Written as DNA, the CDR3 is TGCAGCGTTGATGTGTCGGGGACTGAAGCTTTCTTT.

The gene calls are TRBV9 and TRBJ2-2, with D possibly matching TRBD1 (6 bases). The CDR3 has 17 residues. V was pared by 0 bases and J by 2 bases, with 14 bases between. The germline V gene has CDR1 SGDLS and CDR2 YYNGEE. The CDR3 here is CASSVAPTGLNTGELFF. The CDR3 DNA follows: TGTGCCAGCAGCGTAGCCCCAACAGGGCTTAACACCGGGGAGCTGTTTTTT.

The J gene is TRBJ1-2, the V gene TRBV7-9; D is undetermined. This CDR3 has 12 residues. Germline loops: CDR1 SEHNR, CDR2 FQNEAQ (reference sequence). The V end was cut by 5 bases, the J end by 4 bases, with 8 bases between. The CDR3 region is CASSADVYGYTF. In nucleotides, the CDR3 is TGTGCCAGCAGCGCTGACGTCTATGGCTACACCTTC.

The chain recombines TRBV12-5 with TRBJ1-3; D uncertain. Germline V gene sequence: CDR1 LGHNT, CDR2 FRNRAP. This CDR3 spans 13 amino acids. V was shortened by 6 bases and J by 2 bases, with 8 bases between the two germline ends. Written as DNA, the CDR3 is TGTGCTAGTGGACCCGGCACTGGAAACACCATATATTTT. Translating it yields CASGPGTGNTIYF.

This clone was seen at least ten times. This sequence joins TRBV7-9 and TRBJ2-3, with D unresolved. Germline CDR1 SEHNR, CDR2 FQNEAQ (reference sequence). V lost 8 bases, J lost 0 bases, and 15 bases lay in between. CDR3 length equals 15 residues. In DNA form, the CDR3 reads TGTGCCAGCCTGGTAGGTGGAACTAGCACAGATACGCAGTATTTT. Amino acids: CASLVGGTSTDTQYF. Looking up the rest from reference TRBV7-9 and TRBJ2-3 gives the full variable domain: DTGVSQNPRHKITKRGQNVTFRCDPISEHNRLYWYRQTLGQGPEFLTYFQNEAQLEKSRLLSDRFSAERPKGSFSTLEIQRTEQGDSAMYLCASLVGGTSTDTQYFGPGTRLTVL.

The rearrangement links TRBV30 to TRBJ2-5; maybe TRBD1 (5 bases). Trimming pared 0 bases from V and 5 bases from J, leaving 13 bases between. Looked up from germline, CDR1 is GTSNPN and CDR2 is SVGIG (reference sequence). This CDR3 spans 14 amino acids. The CDR3 DNA reads as TGTGCCTGGAGTGTTGGTCAGGGATGGGAGACCCAGTACTTC. This translates into CAWSVGQGWETQYF.

The chain uses TRBV6-6 and TRBJ2-7; D is possibly TRBD1 or TRBD2 (7 bases each). The V gene's germline CDR1 is MNHNY and CDR2 SVGAGI (reference sequence). The CDR3 runs to 15 residues. V lost 5 bases and J 3 bases, leaving 17 bases between the germline ends. The CDR3 nucleotides read TGTGCCAGCAGTAGAGAGCTCAGGGGGGGCTACGAGCAGTACTTC. This gives the protein CASSRELRGGYEQYF.

This clone was counted a few times. This chain joins TRBV12-5 and TRBJ2-7; tentatively, D is TRBD1 or TRBD2 (6 bases each). The CDR3 has 18 amino acids. Trimming removed 0 bases at V and 2 bases at J, with 20 bases between. Germline V gene sequence: CDR1 LGHNT, CDR2 FRNRAP. CDR3 residues: CASGLVLGARGHPYEQYF. The CDR3 coding sequence is TGTGCTAGTGGTTTGGTCCTAGGGGCCCGGGGGCACCCCTACGAGCAGTACTTC. The full variable domain, in which reference TRBV12-5 and TRBJ2-7 provide the parts outside the CDR3, is DARVTQTPRHKVTEMGQEVTMRCQPILGHNTVFWYRQTMMQGLELLAYFRNRAPLDDSGMPKDRFSAEMPDATLATLKIQPSEPRDSAVYFCASGLVLGARGHPYEQYFGPGTRLTVT.

This clone has just a few counts. The chain couples TRBV19 to TRBJ2-7; D tentatively fits TRBD1 or TRBD2 (5 bases each). Trimming removed 8 bases from V and 5 bases from J, with 16 bases in between. The CDR3 covers 13 residues. Germline V gives CDR1 LNHDA, CDR2 SQIVND (reference sequence). The CDR3 bases are TGTGCCAGTGGGGTTTTTGGGACCGACGAGCAGTACTTC. It codes for CASGVFGTDEQYF.

This clone was counted a single time. The chain links TRBV30 to TRBJ2-7, with 10 bases that match TRBD1. The CDR3 runs 12 residues. Losses at the gene ends were 8 bases for V and 4 bases for J; bases not matched to a gene: 5. Germline CDR1 reads GTSNPN; CDR2 reads SVGIG (reference sequence). The CDR3 DNA is TGTGCCACAGACAGGGGGCTATACGAGCAGTACTTC. This encodes CATDRGLYEQYF. Variable domain in full (rest from reference TRBV30 and TRBJ2-7): SQTIHQWPATLVQPVGSPLSLECTVEGTSNPNLYWYRQAAGRGLQLLFYSVGIGQISSEVPQNLSASRPQDRQFILSSKKLLLSDSGFYLCATDRGLYEQYFGPGTRLTVT.

The V gene is TRBV30, the J gene TRBJ2-1, with D perhaps matching TRBD1 (6 bases). CDR1 and CDR2 from the germline V gene are GTSNPN and SVGIG (reference sequence). CDR3 length equals 16 residues. V dropped 0 bases and J dropped 4 bases, with 16 bases sitting between them. This CDR3 reads CAWSVVTGGSYNEQFF. Written as DNA, the CDR3 is TGTGCCTGGAGTGTAGTGACAGGAGGATCATACAATGAGCAGTTCTTC.

This chain uses TRBV29-1 with TRBJ1-2; D is uncertain. V was pared by 5 bases and J by 0 bases, with 7 bases between. The CDR3 is 12 amino acids. The germline CDR1 and CDR2 sequences are SQVTM and ANQGSEA. In nucleotides, the CDR3 is TGCAGCGTTACGTTGACTAACTATGGCTACACCTTC. Translating gives CSVTLTNYGYTF. The whole variable domain, remainder taken from reference TRBV29-1 and TRBJ1-2, is SAVISQKPSRDICQRGTSLTIQCQVDSQVTMMFWYRQQPGQSLTLIATANQGSEATYESGFVIDKFPISRPNLTFSTLTVSNMSPEDSSIYLCSVTLTNYGYTFGSGTRLTVV.

The sample holds one count of this clone. The chain carries TRBV18 and TRBJ2-7, with D possibly TRBD1 on 5 matching bases. The CDR3 runs 15 residues. Looked up from germline, CDR1 is KGHSH and CDR2 is LQKENI. Deletions cut 8 bases from V and 4 bases from J, with 21 bases between. The CDR3 nucleotides read TGTGCCAGCAGGGGCAACAAGGAACAGTCTTACGAGCAGTACTTC. This encodes CASRGNKEQSYEQYF.

This clone was seen only once. J is TRBJ2-7 and V is TRBV4-1; D gene uncertain. The CDR3 is 14 amino acids. V lost 0 bases, J lost 3 bases, and 9 bases lay in between. Germline CDR1 is MGHRA and CDR2 is YSYEKL. The CDR3 reads CASSQELNFYEQYF. For the CDR3, the DNA is TGCGCCAGCAGCCAAGAACTCAACTTCTACGAGCAGTACTTC.

The rearrangement links TRBV6-5 to TRBJ2-6, with D possibly TRBD1 on 6 matching bases. Trimming took off 6 bases at V and 4 bases at J, with 13 bases between the two ends. CDR1 is MNHEY, CDR2 SVGAGI, per germline. This CDR3 comprises 15 residues. DNA for the CDR3: TGTGCCAGCAGGCTACAGGGCGCCGGGGCCAACGTCCTGACTTTC. Residues: CASRLQGAGANVLTF.

The rearrangement uses TRBV6-5 and TRBJ2-2; a weak D match, TRBD1 (5 bases). Trimming took off 5 bases at V and 7 bases at J, with 11 bases between the two ends. The CDR3 sequence is 13 residues long. Germline V gives CDR1 MNHEY, CDR2 SVGAGI. For the CDR3, the DNA is TGTGCCAGCAGTGCACCAGGGATCGGGGAGCTGTTTTTT. Translation gives CASSAPGIGELFF.